The 6 T cell receptor beta chains in this list originate from one sample, sequenced in a study of sequential checkpoint blockade in melanoma. The table came from immunoSEQ multiplex PCR; TCRdb's copy has only in-frame clones and leaves some out. Counted here are 20,000 to 25,000 clones, around 27% occurring once; the ten biggest clones make up under 8.5%. Treatment given: randomized to nivolumab then ipilimumab (arm A) or the reverse (arm B). The sequencing here drew on tumor tissue (inferred from file names), taken from a patient given nivolumab and ipilimumab in sequence. Receptors originate from a human donor with melanoma.

This clone was picked up many times. The V and J genes are TRBV11-3 and TRBJ1-1; a weak D match, TRBD1 (6 bases). The CDR3 runs to 15 residues. CDR1 is SGHNT and CDR2 is YENEEA in the germline V gene. V was pared by 6 bases and J by 0 bases, with 14 bases between. CDR3 sequence (DNA): TGTGCCAGCAGTCAGGGGTTCGGCATGAACACTGAAGCTTTCTTT. It translates to CASSQGFGMNTEAFF.

This rearrangement joins TRBV12-5 to TRBJ2-2, with a tentative D call TRBD2 (5 bases). Germline-derived CDR1 and CDR2 are LGHNT and FRNRAP. The length of the CDR3 is 11 residues. The CDR3 sequence: CASGNEGELFF. The CDR3 DNA reads as TGTGCCAGCGGAAATGAGGGAGAGCTGTTTTTT.

A few counts support this clone. This sequence joins TRBV12-5 and TRBJ2-2, with 9 bases lining up with TRBD2. Germline V gene data show CDR1 as LGHNT and CDR2 as FRNRAP. The CDR3 length is 12 residues. The DNA for the CDR3 is TGTGCCAGCCAAGCGGGAGGCCGGGAGCTGTTTTTT. It is translated as CASQAGGRELFF.

This clone has only a few counts. The chain combines TRBV28 with TRBJ1-1; 7 bases align to TRBD1. The CDR3 contains 14 residues. V gave up 4 bases and J gave up 2 bases; unmatched junction bases: 4. Per the germline V gene, CDR1 is MDHEN and CDR2 is SYDVKM. The chain's CDR3 is CASSWDRINTEAFF. In nucleotides, the CDR3 is TGTGCCAGCAGTTGGGACAGAATTAACACTGAAGCTTTCTTT.

A few counts support this clone. This sequence joins TRBV6-8 and TRBJ2-3; 8 nucleotides align to TRBD2. The V gene end was trimmed by 11 bases and the J gene end by 4 bases; junction bases not matched to a gene: 11. Looked up from germline, CDR1 is MNHGY and CDR2 is SAAAGT. The length of the CDR3 is 14 residues. The DNA for the CDR3 is TGTGCCGGCCGGGGAGCGGGGGCCTCAGATACGCAGTATTTT. This translates into CAGRGAGASDTQYF.

V and J are TRBV11-3 and TRBJ2-1; no firm D call. The length of the CDR3 is 14 residues. V was clipped by 3 bases and J by 6 bases, with 12 bases between them. From germline, CDR1 is SGHNT and CDR2 YENEEA. This chain's CDR3 is CASSLYPSSNEQFF. The CDR3 DNA reads TGTGCCAGCAGCTTGTACCCTTCTAGCAATGAGCAGTTCTTC. The complete variable domain, with remaining parts taken from reference TRBV11-3 and TRBJ2-1, reads EAGVVQSPRYKIIEKKQPVAFWCNPISGHNTLYWYLQNLGQGPELLIRYENEEAVDDSQLPKDRFSAERLKGVDSTLKIQPAELGDSAVYLCASSLYPSSNEQFFGPGTRLTVL.